This TCR beta chain was sequenced during a study of blood T cell repertoires in COVID-19. How the authors handled the data: Quantification of nucleated cells was approximated via reference gene primer amplification. Sequenced by immunoSEQ multiplex PCR; TCRdb stores in-frame clones only, minus some. V and J calls and clone size come straight from that table; D and trimming were deduced from the DNA. The sample lists 250,000 to 350,000 clones, around 90% occurring once. The germline CDR1 and CDR2 sequences are SGDLS and YYNGEE. The CDR3 is 15 amino acids. Unmatched junction bases numbered 8, after V lost 2 bases and J lost 7 bases. Enrollment of patients from Seattle took place during active infection, with longitudinal follow-up. This clone was detected once.

This TCR was recovered from a woman aged 45-65 years with COVID-19, enrolled during active disease. The chain uses TRBV9 and TRBJ2-2; 7 nucleotides line up with TRBD2. Sequencing input: peripheral blood. In DNA form, the CDR3 reads TGTGCCAGCAGCGTGTGGCGGGAGCGGGGCGGGGAGCTGTTTTTT. Protein sequence: CASSVWRERGGELFF.